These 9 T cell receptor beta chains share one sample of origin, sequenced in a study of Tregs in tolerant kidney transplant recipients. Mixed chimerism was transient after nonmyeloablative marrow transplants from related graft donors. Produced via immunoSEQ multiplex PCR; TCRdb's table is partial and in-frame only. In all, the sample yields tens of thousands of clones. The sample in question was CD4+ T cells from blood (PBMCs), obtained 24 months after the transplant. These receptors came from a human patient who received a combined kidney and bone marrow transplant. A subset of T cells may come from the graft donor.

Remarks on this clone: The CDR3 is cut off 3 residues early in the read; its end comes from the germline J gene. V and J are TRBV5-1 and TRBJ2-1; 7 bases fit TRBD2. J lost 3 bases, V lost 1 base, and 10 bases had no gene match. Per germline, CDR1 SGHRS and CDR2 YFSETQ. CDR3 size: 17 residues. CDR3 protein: CASSLWGSGGGYNEQFF. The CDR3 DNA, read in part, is TGCGCCAGCAGCTTGTGGGGGTCGGGCGGGGGCTACAATGAG.

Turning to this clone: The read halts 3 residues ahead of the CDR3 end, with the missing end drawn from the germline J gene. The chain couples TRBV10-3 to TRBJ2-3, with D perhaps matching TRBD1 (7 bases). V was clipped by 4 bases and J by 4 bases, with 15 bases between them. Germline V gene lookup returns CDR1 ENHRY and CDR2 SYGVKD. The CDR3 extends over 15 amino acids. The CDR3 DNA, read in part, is TGTGCCATCAGTGGGAGGGGGCTCGCGGCAGATACG. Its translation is CAISGRGLAADT. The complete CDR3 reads CAISGRGLAADTQYF.

CDR3 DNA, as far as it was read: TGTGCCAGCTCACCACCGGGACAGGCGGGAGCCAAAAACATT. Its translation is CASSPPGQAGAKNI. The CDR3 in full is CASSPPGQAGAKNIQYF. The V and J genes are TRBV18 and TRBJ2-4; 8 positions match TRBD1. The read ends 3 residues before the CDR3 terminus; that terminus is restored from the germline J gene. CDR1 and CDR2 (germline): KGHSH, LQKENI. The CDR3 spans 17 residues. V gave up 0 bases and J gave up 0 bases; unmatched junction bases: 4.

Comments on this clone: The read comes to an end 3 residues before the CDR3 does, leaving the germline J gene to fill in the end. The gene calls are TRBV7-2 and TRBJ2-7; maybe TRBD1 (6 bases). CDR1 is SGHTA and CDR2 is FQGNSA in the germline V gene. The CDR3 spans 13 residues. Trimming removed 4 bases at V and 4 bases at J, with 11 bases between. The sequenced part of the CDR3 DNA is TGTGCCAGCAGCTCCGTCCAGGGGTACGAG. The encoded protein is CASSSVQGYE. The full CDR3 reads CASSSVQGYEQYF.

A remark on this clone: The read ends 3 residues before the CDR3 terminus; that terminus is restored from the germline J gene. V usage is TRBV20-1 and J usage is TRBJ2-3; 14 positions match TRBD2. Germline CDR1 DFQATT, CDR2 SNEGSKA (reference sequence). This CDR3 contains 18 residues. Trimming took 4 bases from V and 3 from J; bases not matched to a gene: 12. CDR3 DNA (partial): TGCAGTGCTACACCCGAGCGAGGGACTAGCGGGAGAACAGATACG. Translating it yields CSATPERGTSGRTDT. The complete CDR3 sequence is CSATPERGTSGRTDTQYF.

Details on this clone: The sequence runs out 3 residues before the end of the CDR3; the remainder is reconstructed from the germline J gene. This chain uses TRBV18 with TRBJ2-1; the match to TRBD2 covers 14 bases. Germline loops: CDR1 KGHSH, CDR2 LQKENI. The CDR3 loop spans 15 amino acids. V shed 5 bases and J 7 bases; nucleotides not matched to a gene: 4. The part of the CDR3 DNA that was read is TGTGCCAGCTCATCGGGACTAGCGGGAGCTAATGAG. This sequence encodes CASSSGLAGANE. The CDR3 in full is CASSSGLAGANEQFF. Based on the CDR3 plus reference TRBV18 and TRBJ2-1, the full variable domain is NAGVMQNPRHLVRRRGQEARLRCSPMKGHSHVYWYRQLPEEGLKFMVYLQKENIIDESGMPKERFSAEFPKEGPSILRIQQVVRGDSAAYFCASSSGLAGANEQFFGPGTRLTVL.

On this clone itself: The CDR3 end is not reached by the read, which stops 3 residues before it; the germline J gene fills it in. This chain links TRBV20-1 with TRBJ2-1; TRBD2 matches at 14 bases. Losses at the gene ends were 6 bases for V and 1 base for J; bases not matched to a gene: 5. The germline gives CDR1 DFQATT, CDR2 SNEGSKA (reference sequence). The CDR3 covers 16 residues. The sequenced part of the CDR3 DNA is TGCAGTGCCCCGGGACTAGCGGGAGAATCCTACAATGAG. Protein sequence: CSAPGLAGESYNE. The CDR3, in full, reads CSAPGLAGESYNEQFF.

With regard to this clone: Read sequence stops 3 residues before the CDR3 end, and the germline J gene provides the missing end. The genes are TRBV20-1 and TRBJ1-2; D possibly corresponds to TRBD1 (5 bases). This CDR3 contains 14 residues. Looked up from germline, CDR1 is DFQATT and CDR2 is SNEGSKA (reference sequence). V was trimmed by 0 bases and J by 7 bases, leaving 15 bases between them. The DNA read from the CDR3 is TGCAGTGCTAGAGATGTAACAGGCCCCCTTGGC. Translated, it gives CSARDVTGPLG. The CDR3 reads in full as CSARDVTGPLGYTF.

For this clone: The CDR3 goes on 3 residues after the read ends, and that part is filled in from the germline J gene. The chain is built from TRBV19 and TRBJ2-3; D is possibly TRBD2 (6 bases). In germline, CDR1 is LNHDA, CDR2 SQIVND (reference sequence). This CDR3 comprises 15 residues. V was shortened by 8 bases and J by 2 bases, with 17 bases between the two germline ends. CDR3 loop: CASHPLGGITDTQYF. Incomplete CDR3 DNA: TGTGCCAGTCACCCTCTCGGGGGAATCACAGATACG.